This T cell receptor beta chain appears in the sequencing data of a study of glioma-infiltrating T cells. Study-wide results and caveats: CDR3 overlap between tissue and blood was very small. Gliomas, especially low-grade, showed above-expected tissue-blood divergence; non-neoplastic patients showed below.

There are many counts of this clonotype. Its antigen is as yet unknown. TCR alpha and beta CDR3 regions were amplified from RNA using iRepertoire nested multiplex PCR. TCRdb ran MiXCR on the multiplex PCR reads and lists one entry per CDR3 protein. This table holds approximately 120,000 distinct CDR3 sequences, more than 20% found once. CDR1 and CDR2 from the germline V gene are KGHSH and LQKENI. V dropped 0 bases and J dropped 5 bases, with 8 bases sitting between them. The CDR3 sequence is 13 residues long. The J gene is TRBJ2-7, the V gene TRBV18; the D is unclear. Specimen: glioma tissue, nonneoplastic brain tissue, or PBMCs (not recorded which). The TCR sequence derives from a human donor with low-grade glioma or glioblastoma, undergoing nonglioma brain surgery, or in good health (not recorded which). The CDR3 here is CASSPPVSDEQYF. The CDR3 DNA follows: TGTGCCAGCTCACCACCGGTCAGTGACGAGCAGTACTTC.